Listed here are 14 T cell receptor beta chains from one sample, sequenced in a study of identical twins. MiXCR was run by TCRdb on the 5' RACE reads, yielding one entry per CDR3 protein. In the table there are 1.5 million to 2 million distinct CDR3 sequences, about 32% of which are singletons. The sequencing sample was made of cord blood. The source is a newborn girl in good health.

The V call is TRBV7-2, the J call TRBJ2-1, with no clear D. Trimming pared 2 bases from V and 7 bases from J, leaving 9 bases between. The germline V gene has CDR1 SGHTA and CDR2 FQGNSA. The CDR3 totals 13 residues. CDR3 sequence: CASSLIWTNEQFF. CDR3 sequence (DNA): TGTGCCAGCAGCTTAATTTGGACGAATGAGCAGTTCTTC. The whole variable domain, filled in from reference TRBV7-2 and TRBJ2-1, reads GAGVSQSPSNKVTEKGKDVELRCDPISGHTALYWYRQSLGQGLEFLIYFQGNSAPDKSGLPSDRFSAERTGGSVSTLTIQRTQQEDSAVYLCASSLIWTNEQFFGPGTRLTVL.

The chain joins TRBV20-1 to TRBJ2-1, with 8 positions matching TRBD2. CDR1 and CDR2 from the germline V gene are DFQATT and SNEGSKA (reference sequence). V trimming: 3 bases; J trimming: 4 bases; junction bases outside the gene matches: 11. CDR3 length equals 16 residues. CDR3: CSARDLRAGGYNEQFF. CDR3 DNA sequence: TGCAGTGCTAGGGACCTCCGGGCGGGGGGTTACAATGAGCAGTTCTTC.

There are a few counts of this clonotype. The rearrangement joins TRBV6-1 to TRBJ1-1; no firm D call. Trimming removed 2 bases at V and 11 bases at J, with 9 bases between. CDR3 length: 11 residues. Germline lookup yields CDR1 MNHNS and CDR2 SASEGT. The CDR3 spells CASSEFGRAFF. CDR3 coding DNA: TGTGCCAGCAGTGAATTTGGTCGGGCTTTCTTT.

The chain combines TRBV10-3 with TRBJ1-1; TRBD1 agrees at 7 bases. The CDR3 contains 14 residues. The V gene's germline CDR1 is ENHRY and CDR2 SYGVKD. J was trimmed by 10 bases and V by 0 bases; bases with no gene match: 8. The DNA for the CDR3 is TGTGCCATCAGTGAGTCGAAGTCGGGACAGAGAGCTTTCTTT. Protein product: CAISESKSGQRAFF.

Regarding this clonotype: A single base separates this from a much larger clone, so it may be a read error. This CDR3 is CSVPIRHRSSYEQYF. CDR3 DNA: TGCAGCGTTCCCATCCGGCACAGGAGCTCCTACGAGCAGTACTTC. V and J are TRBV29-1 and TRBJ2-5, with D possibly TRBD1 on 5 matching bases. Near its end, the DNA agrees better with TRBJ2-7, so the J call may be wrong. The CDR3 length is 15 residues. Germline V gene lookup returns CDR1 SQVTM and CDR2 ANQGSEA.

There are many counts of this clonotype. At one end, the junction sequence differs from germline, possibly due to a read error. V gene TRBV5-1 combines with J gene TRBJ2-3; the match to TRBD1 covers 7 bases. CDR1 and CDR2 from the germline V gene are SGHRS and YFSETQ. This CDR3 has 14 amino acids. In DNA form, the CDR3 reads TGTGCCAGCAGCTTAGACAGGGCCACAGATACGCAGTATTTT. Protein product: CASSLDRATDTQYF.

The chain has TRBV18 and TRBJ2-7; no firm D call. The CDR3 runs 14 residues. The germline V gene has CDR1 KGHSH and CDR2 LQKENI. The CDR3 nucleotides are TGCGCCGGCTCACCACTCCAGGACTCCTACGAGCAGTACGTC. This translates into CAGSPLQDSYEQYV.

The chain couples TRBV20-1 to TRBJ2-3; D gene uncertain. The germline gives CDR1 DFQATT, CDR2 SNEGSKA (reference sequence). CDR3 length: 13 residues. The V gene lost 0 bases and the J gene lost 6 bases, with 10 bases spanning the gap. CDR3 nucleotides: TGCAGTGCTAGAGATGGGGTGCGGGATACGCAGTATTTT. Translating gives CSARDGVRDTQYF.

J is TRBJ1-1 and V is TRBV2; 8 positions agree with TRBD1. CDR3 length equals 15 residues. Germline assignment: CDR1 SNHLY and CDR2 FYNNEI. Germline trimming cut 6 bases from V and 1 base from J; bases unmatched to any gene: 7. The CDR3 protein is CASRGDRGWNTEAFF. DNA of the CDR3: TGTGCCAGCAGGGGAGACAGGGGATGGAACACTGAAGCTTTCTTT.

The table lists this clonotype with a few counts. The V and J genes are TRBV3-1 and TRBJ2-7; D unclear. Germline CDR1 and CDR2: LGHDT and YNNKEL (reference sequence). Trimming took 2 bases from V and 2 from J, leaving 10 bases between them. The CDR3 consists of 14 residues. DNA of the CDR3: TGTGCCAGCAGCCAACTGGACGAAACCTACGAGCAGTACTTC. Protein: CASSQLDETYEQYF.

The chain carries TRBV20-1 and TRBJ2-1; 11 nucleotides line up with TRBD2. The J segment lost 4 bases and the V segment lost 1 base, leaving 3 bases of the junction unmatched. The CDR3 loop spans 15 amino acids. CDR1 is DFQATT, CDR2 SNEGSKA, per germline (reference sequence). The CDR3 DNA sequence: TGCAGTGCTAGAGGCTGGACTAGCGGGTACAATGAGCAGTTCTTC. Protein: CSARGWTSGYNEQFF.

The rearrangement joins TRBV6-6 to TRBJ1-1; D remains ambiguous. Germline V lookup: CDR1 MNHNY, CDR2 SVGAGI (reference sequence). Deletions cut 5 bases from V and 0 bases from J, with 13 bases between. The CDR3 is 15 residues long. The CDR3 nucleotides read TGTGCCAGCAGTACCCCGGGCGTATTGAACACTGAAGCTTTCTTT. Translating gives CASSTPGVLNTEAFF.

V and J are TRBV19 and TRBJ2-5, with D tentatively TRBD1 (6 bases). The CDR3 spans 14 residues. The V end was cut by 6 bases, the J end by 4 bases, with 15 bases between. Germline-derived CDR1 and CDR2 are LNHDA and SQIVND (reference sequence). CDR3 bases: TGTGCCAGTAGCTACCTGGGACACCTAGAGACCCAGTACTTC. Translation gives CASSYLGHLETQYF.

This clonotype was seen at least ten times. The V call is TRBV27, the J call TRBJ2-5; TRBD2 agrees at 11 bases. V was clipped by 0 bases and J by 5 bases; unmatched bases: 2. Germline CDR1 MNHEY, CDR2 SMNVEV (reference sequence). The CDR3 length is 15 residues. CDR3 in DNA: TGTGCCAGCAGTTTATCTCCTAGCGGGAGGGAGACCCAGTACTTC. It yields the protein CASSLSPSGRETQYF.